This T cell receptor (beta chain) was captured by sequencing in a study of T cell repertoires in cytomegalovirus infection (dated by TCRdb to the late 2010s). With respect to the entire study: Peptide stimulations targeted recently identified HLA-C-restricted CMV epitopes, whose presentation resists viral immunomodulation, together with well-studied HLA-B-restricted epitopes. Because public TCR beta signatures pointed to carriage of CMV infection together with the matching HLA type, the HLA type of each donor mattered for the analysis. Here is what the overall study found, with its caveats: The ex vivo response was dominated by HLA-C-restricted CMV-specific TCR beta clonotypes, which also provided the single most frequent clonotype in two of eight donors. Carriers of CMV infection plus the relevant HLA type were discriminated by the cumulative frequency of public TCR beta family members in the study cohort and in an independent 352-donor cohort.

The sample's treatment or condition label, in plain terms: in vitro stimulation with specific CMV peptide epitopes to enrich CMV-specific T cells. The sequencer was an Illumina HiSeq 1500. TCRdb reprocessing: public reads trimmed at Q25 with fastp, clones called with MiXCR, in-frame beta chains kept. When rows share a CDR3 protein, they turn into one entry using the most common DNA and genes. The sample yields about 500,000 distinct CDR3 sequences; around a third were counted once. The ten largest clonotypes hold roughly 16% of the sample. Based on the germline V gene, the CDR1 and CDR2 sequences are KGHDR and SFDVKD. The CDR3 runs 14 residues from the cysteine to the phenylalanine. Only the CDR3 region is kept as DNA, spanning 42 bases read in frame from base 1. V and J are truncated by 2 bases and 5 bases respectively, leaving an intervening sequence of 11 bases. In regard to this clonotype: Its antigen is unknown. No base quality values were provided; no much bigger clone lies one nucleotide off.

This clonotype originated in a human donor in good health (CMV status not recorded). Some clones in this sample may be carry-over from other donors' samples. This chain joins TRBV24-1 to TRBJ1-1; TRBD1 is perhaps the D gene, given 5 matching bases. Sequencing was performed on cultured PBMCs, taken from culture after CMV antigen stimulation. The DNA reads as follows: TGTGCCACCAGTGATTCAGGGAAGATAACTGAAGCTTTCTTT. It translates as CATSDSGKITEAFF.